These 25 T cell receptor beta chains came from one sample sequenced in a study of blood T cell repertoires in COVID-19. Repertoires were generated with immunoSEQ multiplex PCR, while TCRdb's copy carries only in-frame clones and drops some. The table records under 300,000 clones, roughly 85% of them present only once. The sample was peripheral blood. These receptors originate from a woman aged 25 to 39 with active or convalescent COVID-19.

The chain recombines TRBV19 with TRBJ1-1, with 10 positions matching TRBD1. This CDR3 spans 14 amino acids. Looked up from germline, CDR1 is LNHDA and CDR2 is SQIVND (reference sequence). Trimming removed 7 bases from V and 5 bases from J; junction bases left unmatched: 7. The CDR3 bases are TGTGCCAGTAACGGACAGGGGGTTTGGACTGAAGCTTTCTTT. Translated, it gives CASNGQGVWTEAFF.

The rearrangement links TRBV9 to TRBJ2-2; 7 nucleotides match TRBD1. The CDR3 runs 17 residues. CDR1 and CDR2 (germline): SGDLS, YYNGEE. Germline trimming cut 0 bases from V and 2 bases from J; bases unmatched to any gene: 7. The CDR3 sequence: CASSVVSGTANTGELFF. The CDR3 DNA follows: TGTGCCAGCAGCGTAGTTTCCGGGACAGCTAACACCGGGGAGCTGTTTTTT.

The V and J genes are TRBV7-9 and TRBJ2-7, with 7 bases fitting TRBD1. The CDR3 extends over 16 amino acids. Looked up from germline, CDR1 is SEHNR and CDR2 is FQNEAQ (reference sequence). The ends lost 6 bases at V and 2 bases at J; junction bases unmatched: 13. The CDR3 sequence: CASRIAGTARAYEQYF. In DNA, the CDR3 is TGTGCCAGCAGAATTGCTGGGACAGCTAGGGCCTACGAGCAGTACTTC.

The J gene is TRBJ1-2, the V gene TRBV2, with 8 bases lining up with TRBD1. Germline CDR1 is SNHLY and CDR2 is FYNNEI. The V segment lost 1 base and the J segment 5 bases; nucleotides outside the gene matches: 6. The CDR3 contains 15 residues. The CDR3 loop reads CASSEVSGTGYGYTF. DNA for the CDR3: TGTGCCAGCAGTGAAGTTAGTGGGACAGGATATGGCTACACCTTC.

The chain joins TRBV9 to TRBJ2-3; D is perhaps TRBD1 (5 bases). The V and J ends lost 5 bases and 0 bases respectively, with 16 bases between them. The CDR3 consists of 16 residues. CDR1 and CDR2 from the germline V gene are SGDLS and YYNGEE. This CDR3 is CASSVQGVPSTDTQYF. The CDR3 region has the DNA TGTGCCAGCAGTGTCCAAGGGGTTCCTAGCACAGATACGCAGTATTTT.

The chain joins TRBV18 to TRBJ2-5; D is possibly TRBD1 (5 bases). Trimming pared 2 bases from V and 5 bases from J, leaving 9 bases between. Germline V lookup: CDR1 KGHSH, CDR2 LQKENI. The CDR3 runs to 13 residues. CDR3 DNA: TGTGCCAGCTCACCAGTATCAGGGGAGACCCAGTACTTC. This codes for CASSPVSGETQYF.

The J gene is TRBJ2-1, the V gene TRBV3-1 (or the pseudogene TRBV3-2); 9 bases are shared with TRBD2. This CDR3 contains 15 residues. The germline CDR1 and CDR2 sequences are LGHDT and YNNKEL (reference sequence). The ends lost 1 base at V and 6 bases at J; junction bases unmatched: 4. CDR3 amino acids: CASSQGGGLANEQFF. In DNA form, the CDR3 reads TGTGCCAGCAGCCAAGGAGGGGGACTAGCCAATGAGCAGTTCTTC.

The CDR3 DNA sequence: TGTGCCAGCAGCTTGAATGAACAGGGGCTCTATGGCTACACCTTC. Translated, it gives CASSLNEQGLYGYTF. This sequence joins TRBV5-6 and TRBJ1-2; 7 bases match TRBD1. J was trimmed by 4 bases and V by 1 base; bases with no gene match: 7. This CDR3 contains 15 residues. Germline V gives CDR1 SGHDT, CDR2 YYEEEE. Filled out from reference TRBV5-6 and TRBJ1-2, the complete variable domain reads DAGVTQSPTHLIKTRGQQVTLRCSPKSGHDTVSWYQQALGQGPQFIFQYYEEEERQRGNFPDRFSGHQFPNYSSELNVNALLLGDSALYLCASSLNEQGLYGYTFGSGTRLTVV.

The V call is TRBV3-1 (or the pseudogene TRBV3-2), the J call TRBJ2-5; D is uncertain. Germline CDR1 LGHDT, CDR2 YNNKEL (reference sequence). The CDR3 contains 12 residues. Trimming took 5 bases from V and 5 from J, leaving 9 bases between them. The CDR3 bases are TGTGCCAGCAGCTCCCAGATGGAGACCCAGTACTTC. Protein: CASSSQMETQYF.

J is TRBJ1-6 and V is TRBV5-1, with 9 bases lining up with TRBD1. CDR1 and CDR2 from the germline V gene are SGHRS and YFSETQ. The CDR3 is 19 amino acids. V was pared by 0 bases and J by 8 bases, with 15 bases of the junction left unmatched. This chain's CDR3 is CASSLAPLGQGLRDSPLHF. DNA for the CDR3: TGCGCCAGCAGCTTGGCCCCTCTGGGACAGGGCTTGAGAGATTCACCCCTCCACTTT.

The V gene is TRBV15, the J gene TRBJ1-1; no clear D. Germline CDR1 and CDR2: LNHNV and YYDKDF (reference sequence). The length of the CDR3 is 16 residues. The V end was cut by 10 bases, the J end by 0 bases, with 21 bases between. This chain's CDR3 is CASHKDGEGMNTEAFF. CDR3 DNA sequence: TGTGCCAGCCACAAGGACGGGGAAGGGATGAACACTGAAGCTTTCTTT.

The chain couples TRBV27 to TRBJ1-2; unclear D gene. Germline V gene lookup returns CDR1 MNHEY and CDR2 SMNVEV (reference sequence). The CDR3 has 13 residues. Trimming removed 3 bases at V and 6 bases at J, with 11 bases between. Here the CDR3 reads CASSFEGGDGYTF. CDR3 DNA sequence: TGTGCCAGCAGTTTTGAGGGCGGGGATGGCTACACCTTC.

The chain has TRBV5-1 and TRBJ1-3; TRBD1 is a possible D gene (5 bases). Trimming pared 5 bases from V and 1 base from J, leaving 16 bases between. CDR3 length: 16 residues. CDR1 is SGHRS and CDR2 is YFSETQ in the germline V gene. This CDR3 reads CASSVASRGSGNTIYF. In DNA, the CDR3 is TGCGCCAGCAGTGTAGCCTCTAGGGGTTCTGGAAACACCATATATTTT.

J is TRBJ2-1 and V is TRBV7-9; 10 bases agree with TRBD2. Losses at the gene ends were 3 bases for V and 9 bases for J; bases not matched to a gene: 8. The CDR3 sequence is 15 residues long. From germline, CDR1 is SEHNR and CDR2 FQNEAQ (reference sequence). CDR3 DNA sequence: TGTGCCAGCAGCTTTCTAGCGGGGGCCCCCGGTGAGCAGTTCTTC. Protein product: CASSFLAGAPGEQFF. Variable domain in full (rest from reference TRBV7-9 and TRBJ2-1): DTGVSQNPRHKITKRGQNVTFRCDPISEHNRLYWYRQTLGQGPEFLTYFQNEAQLEKSRLLSDRFSAERPKGSFSTLEIQRTEQGDSAMYLCASSFLAGAPGEQFFGPGTRLTVL.

This chain connects TRBV13 to TRBJ2-3, with D tentatively TRBD1 (6 bases). Germline CDR1 and CDR2: PRHDT and FYEKMQ (reference sequence). The CDR3 has 15 residues. The V and J ends lost 2 bases and 2 bases respectively, with 11 bases between them. The CDR3 bases are TGTGCCAGCAGCTTAATGGACAGACTCACAGATACGCAGTATTTT. Translated, it gives CASSLMDRLTDTQYF.

The chain links TRBV2 to TRBJ2-2; no firm D call. V gave up 6 bases and J gave up 0 bases, with 11 bases separating them. The CDR3 has 15 amino acids. Germline CDR1 and CDR2: SNHLY and FYNNEI. The CDR3 DNA reads TGTGCCAGCAGGGTCTCACAGACGAACACCGGGGAGCTGTTTTTT. Protein: CASRVSQTNTGELFF.

J is TRBJ1-1 and V is TRBV4-1; D is unclear. The V and J ends lost 2 bases and 1 base respectively, with 14 bases between them. Germline assignment: CDR1 MGHRA and CDR2 YSYEKL. The CDR3 has 16 residues. CDR3 loop: CASSQSRPRRNTEAFF. The CDR3 nucleotides read TGCGCCAGCAGCCAATCAAGGCCGAGGCGGAACACTGAAGCTTTCTTT.

This clone was found once. Additional DNA sequences in this sample encode the identical CDR3. This chain links TRBV7-2 with TRBJ2-5; the match to TRBD1 covers 9 bases. Germline values: CDR1 SGHTA, CDR2 FQGNSA. V lost 5 bases, J lost 1 base, and 2 bases stayed unmatched. CDR3 length: 14 residues. The CDR3 sequence: CASSRDRAQETQYF. In DNA form, the CDR3 reads TGTGCCAGCAGCAGGGACAGGGCCCAAGAGACCCAGTACTTC.

The chain joins TRBV19 to TRBJ1-3, with 7 bases identical to TRBD1. Germline V CDR1 and CDR2: LNHDA, SQIVND (reference sequence). The CDR3 is 15 amino acids. The ends lost 7 bases at V and 0 bases at J; junction bases unmatched: 6. The CDR3: CASTLGQSSGNTIYF. The CDR3 region has the DNA TGTGCCAGTACCCTGGGACAGAGCTCTGGAAACACCATATATTTT.

This clone was seen just once. This rearrangement joins TRBV7-3 to TRBJ2-7, with D perhaps TRBD2 (6 bases). Trimming pared 2 bases from V and 3 bases from J, leaving 8 bases between. This CDR3 region has 13 residues. Germline CDR1 is SGHTA and CDR2 is FQGTGA. CDR3 nucleotides: TGTGCCAGCAGCTTAGGGACTGGCTACGAGCAGTACTTC. As protein: CASSLGTGYEQYF. The full variable domain, completed using reference TRBV7-3 and TRBJ2-7, is GAGVSQTPSNKVTEKGKYVELRCDPISGHTALYWYRQSLGQGPEFLIYFQGTGAADDSGLPNDRFFAVRPEGSVSTLKIQRTERGDSAVYLCASSLGTGYEQYFGPGTRLTVT.

This clone has ten or more counts. This sequence joins TRBV21-1 and TRBJ1-4; no check of the table's D call, TRBD1, against the DNA was made. TRBV21-1 is annotated as a pseudogene. CDR3 length: 14 residues. CDR3 in DNA: TGTGCCAGCAGCAACGGGCAGGGTGCTGAAAAACTGTTTTTT. This encodes CASSNGQGAEKLFF.

V gene TRBV5-8 combines with J gene TRBJ1-1; possible D gene TRBD1, 5 bases. CDR1 is SGHTS, CDR2 YDEGEE, per germline. Trimming took off 3 bases at V and 4 bases at J, with 13 bases between the two ends. This CDR3 has 14 amino acids. The CDR3 region is CASSSQVRFTEAFF. Written as DNA, the CDR3 is TGTGCCAGCAGCTCACAGGTGAGGTTCACTGAAGCTTTCTTT.

This rearrangement joins TRBV2 to TRBJ1-6, with D tentatively TRBD1 (5 bases). With 4 bases removed from V and 8 bases from J, the gap between germline ends came to 9 bases. This CDR3 is 13 amino acids long. CDR1 is SNHLY, CDR2 FYNNEI, per germline. CDR3: CASSGGEYSPLHF. CDR3 in DNA: TGTGCCAGCAGTGGGGGGGAGTATTCACCCCTCCACTTT.

Here the CDR3 reads CASSRSGGITEAFF. The CDR3 DNA is TGTGCCAGCAGTCGATCAGGGGGCATCACTGAAGCTTTCTTT. The chain uses TRBV6-2 or TRBV6-3 and TRBJ1-1, with 8 bases that match TRBD1. V lost 5 bases, J lost 4 bases, and 6 bases stayed unmatched. The CDR3 length is 14 residues. CDR1 is MNHEY and CDR2 is SVGEGT in the germline V gene.

This clone was found once. The rearrangement uses TRBV18 and TRBJ1-3, with 12 bases aligning to TRBD1. CDR3 length: 17 residues. The J segment lost 4 bases and the V segment lost 3 bases, leaving 7 bases of the junction unmatched. From germline, CDR1 is KGHSH and CDR2 LQKENI. The CDR3 loop is CASSPRGQGAKGNTIYF. CDR3 DNA sequence: TGTGCCAGCTCACCCCGGGGACAGGGGGCAAAAGGAAACACCATATATTTT.